This TCR beta chain was obtained from a study of cytomegalovirus exposure and HLA in healthy donors. Study-wide context: Findings of an earlier analysis included about 100 million unique TCR beta sequences from 170 million or so T cells.

General study points: Analysis was performed later, and it showed HLA-associated TCR beta chains to be more clonally expanded than equally common others.

To note about this clone: The antigen remains unidentified.

CDR1 is SGHDN and CDR2 is FVKESK in the germline V gene. The CDR3 has 17 amino acids. Trimming removed 5 bases at V and 4 bases at J, with 21 bases between. PCR primers comprised 60 Vbeta and 13 Jbeta primers. Sequencing used immunoSEQ multiplex PCR; TCRdb keeps in-frame clones, though not all of them. The table records approximately 170,000 clones, over 70% of them present only once. Sequencing was performed on PBMCs. This rearrangement joins TRBV14 to TRBJ2-1, with a weak D call TRBD2 (6 bases). The sequence came from a man aged 50 to 60 in good health and CMV-seropositive. CDR3 loop: CASSEPGLAYSYNEQFF. In nucleotides, the CDR3 is TGTGCCAGCAGCGAACCGGGACTCGCTTATTCTTACAATGAGCAGTTCTTC.